This TCR beta chain was retrieved from a study of CD8 T cells in Susac syndrome. On the study more broadly: Patients with Susac syndrome were therapy-naive, taking corticosteroids, with some also receiving intravenous immunoglobulin, or taking intravenous immunoglobulin alone at the time their blood was drawn.

The CDR3 length is 15 residues. Through negative isolation, CD4+ and CD8+ T cells were obtained, while TEMRA cells were enriched using FACS. cDNA came from around 0.5 to 1 ug RNA primed by random hexamers. MiXCR, applied by TCRdb to the immunoSEQ multiplex PCR reads, yields one record per CDR3 protein. The table records approximately 180,000 distinct CDR3 sequences, over 75% of them present only once. Sequences were obtained from CD4+ T cells from PBMCs. The source of this sequence is a human donor with Susac syndrome. J is TRBJ2-1 and V is TRBV21-1; TRBD1 is the table's D call, not checked against the DNA. TRBV21-1 is designated a pseudogene. CDR3 amino acids: CASSKVGQYYNEQFF. The DNA of the CDR3 is TGTGCCAGCAGCAAAGTGGGACAGTACTACAATGAGCAGTTCTTC.